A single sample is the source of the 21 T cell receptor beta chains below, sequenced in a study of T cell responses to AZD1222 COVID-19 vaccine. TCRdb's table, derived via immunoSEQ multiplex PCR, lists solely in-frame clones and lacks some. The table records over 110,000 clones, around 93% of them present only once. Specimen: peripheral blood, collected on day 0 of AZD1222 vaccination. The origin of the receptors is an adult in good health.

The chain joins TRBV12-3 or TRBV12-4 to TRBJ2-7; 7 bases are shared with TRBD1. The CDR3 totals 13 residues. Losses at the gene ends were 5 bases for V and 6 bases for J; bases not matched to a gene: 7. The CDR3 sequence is CASSPQGDGEQYF. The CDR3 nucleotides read TGTGCCAGCAGTCCCCAGGGGGACGGCGAGCAGTACTTC.

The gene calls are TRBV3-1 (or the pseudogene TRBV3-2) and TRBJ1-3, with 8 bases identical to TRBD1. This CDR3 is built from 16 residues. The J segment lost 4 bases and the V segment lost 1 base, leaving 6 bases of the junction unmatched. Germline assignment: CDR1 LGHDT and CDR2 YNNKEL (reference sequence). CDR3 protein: CASSQVPGQVGNTIYF. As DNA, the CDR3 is TGTGCCAGCAGCCAAGTTCCGGGACAGGTGGGAAACACCATATATTTT.

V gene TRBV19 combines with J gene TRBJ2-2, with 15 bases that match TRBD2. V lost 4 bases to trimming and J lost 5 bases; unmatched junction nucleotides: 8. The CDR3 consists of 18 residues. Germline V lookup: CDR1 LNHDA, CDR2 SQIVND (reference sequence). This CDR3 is CASSRGLAGGFRTGELFF. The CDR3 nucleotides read TGTGCCAGTAGTAGGGGACTAGCGGGAGGTTTTCGGACCGGGGAGCTGTTTTTT.

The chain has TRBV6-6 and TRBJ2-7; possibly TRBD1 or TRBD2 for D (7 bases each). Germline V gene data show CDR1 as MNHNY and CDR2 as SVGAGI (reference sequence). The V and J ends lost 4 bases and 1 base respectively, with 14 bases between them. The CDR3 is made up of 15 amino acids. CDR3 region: CASSSGGQWSYEQYF. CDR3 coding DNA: TGTGCCAGCAGTTCGGGGGGACAGTGGTCCTACGAGCAGTACTTC.

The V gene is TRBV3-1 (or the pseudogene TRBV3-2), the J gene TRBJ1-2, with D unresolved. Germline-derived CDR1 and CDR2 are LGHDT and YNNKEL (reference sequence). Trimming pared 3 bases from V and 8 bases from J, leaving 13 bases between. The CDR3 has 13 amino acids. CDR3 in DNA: TGTGCCAGCAGCCAGAGCGGGGTTCAGGGCTACACCTTC. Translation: CASSQSGVQGYTF.

The CDR3 sequence: CASRRTNEKLFF. DNA of the CDR3: TGTGCCAGCAGGCGTACCAATGAAAAACTGTTTTTT. This chain links TRBV6-5 with TRBJ1-4, with unresolved D. V was trimmed by 6 bases and J by 5 bases, leaving 7 bases between them. CDR1 is MNHEY and CDR2 is SVGAGI in the germline V gene. The CDR3 extends over 12 amino acids.

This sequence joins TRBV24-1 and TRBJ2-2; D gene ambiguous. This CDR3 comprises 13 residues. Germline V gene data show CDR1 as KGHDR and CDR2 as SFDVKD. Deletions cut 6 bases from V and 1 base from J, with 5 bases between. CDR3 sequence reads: CATSRENTGELFF. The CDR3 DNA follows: TGTGCCACCAGTCGAGAGAACACCGGGGAGCTGTTTTTT.

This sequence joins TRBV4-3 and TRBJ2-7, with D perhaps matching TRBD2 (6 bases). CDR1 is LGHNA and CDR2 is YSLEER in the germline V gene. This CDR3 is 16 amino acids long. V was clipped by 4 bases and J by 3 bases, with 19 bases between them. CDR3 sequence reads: CASSRGSAGGIYEQYF. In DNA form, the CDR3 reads TGCGCCAGCAGCCGGGGGAGCGCTGGGGGGATCTACGAGCAGTACTTC.

The CDR3 region is CASSEGTYGYTF. The DNA for the CDR3 is TGTGCCAGCAGTGAGGGGACCTATGGCTACACCTTC. The chain recombines TRBV6-1 with TRBJ1-2; maybe TRBD1 (5 bases). The CDR3 consists of 12 residues. V lost 3 bases and J 4 bases, leaving 6 bases between the germline ends. Germline V gene data show CDR1 as MNHNS and CDR2 as SASEGT.

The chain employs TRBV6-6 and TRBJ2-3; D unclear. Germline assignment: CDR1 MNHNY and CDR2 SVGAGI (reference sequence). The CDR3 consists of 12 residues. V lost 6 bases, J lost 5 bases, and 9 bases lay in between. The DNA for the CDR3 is TGTGCCAGCAGGCCCCTTGAAGATACGCAGTATTTT. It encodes CASRPLEDTQYF.

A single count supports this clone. The CDR3 here is CASSGREQYF. CDR3 DNA: TGTGCCAGCAGCGGGAGAGAGCAGTACTTC. This chain joins TRBV2 and TRBJ2-7; possible D gene TRBD2, 6 bases. The CDR3 length is 10 residues. The germline V and J ends were trimmed by 6 bases and 7 bases, with 7 bases remaining between them. CDR1 is SNHLY, CDR2 FYNNEI, per germline. The whole variable domain, remainder taken from reference TRBV2 and TRBJ2-7, is EPEVTQTPSHQVTQMGQEVILRCVPISNHLYFYWYRQILGQKVEFLVSFYNNEISEKSEIFDDQFSVERPDGSNFTLKIRSTKLEDSAMYFCASSGREQYFGPGTRLTVT.

This CDR3 is CASSGAVGNTEAFF. CDR3 coding DNA: TGCGCCAGCAGCGGGGCGGTAGGAAACACTGAAGCTTTCTTT. V is TRBV5-1 and J is TRBJ1-1; possible D gene TRBD1, 5 bases. Trimming removed 4 bases at V and 2 bases at J, with 12 bases between. The CDR3 loop spans 14 amino acids. CDR1 SGHRS and CDR2 YFSETQ come from the germline V gene.

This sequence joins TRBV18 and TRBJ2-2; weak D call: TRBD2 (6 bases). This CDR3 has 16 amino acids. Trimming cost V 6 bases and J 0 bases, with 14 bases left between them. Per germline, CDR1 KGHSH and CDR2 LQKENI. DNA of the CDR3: TGTGCCAGCTCCGGCGGCGGGACCCCGAACACCGGGGAGCTGTTTTTT. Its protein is CASSGGGTPNTGELFF.

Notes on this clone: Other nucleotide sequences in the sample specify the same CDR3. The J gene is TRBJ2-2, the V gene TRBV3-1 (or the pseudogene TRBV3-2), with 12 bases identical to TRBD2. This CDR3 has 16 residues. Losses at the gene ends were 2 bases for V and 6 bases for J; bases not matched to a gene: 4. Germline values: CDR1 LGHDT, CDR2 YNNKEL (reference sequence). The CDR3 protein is CASSQTLAGGPGELFF. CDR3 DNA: TGTGCCAGCAGCCAAACCCTAGCGGGGGGGCCCGGGGAGCTGTTTTTT.

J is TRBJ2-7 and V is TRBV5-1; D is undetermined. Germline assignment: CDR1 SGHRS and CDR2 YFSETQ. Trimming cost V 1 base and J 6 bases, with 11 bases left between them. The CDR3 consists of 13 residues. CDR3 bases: TGCGCCAGCAGCTTGCCAAGCCCGGTCGAGCAGTACTTC. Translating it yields CASSLPSPVEQYF.

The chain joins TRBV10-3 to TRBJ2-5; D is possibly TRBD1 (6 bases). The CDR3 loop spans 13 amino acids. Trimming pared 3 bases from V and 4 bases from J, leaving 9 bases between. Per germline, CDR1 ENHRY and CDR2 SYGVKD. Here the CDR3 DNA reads TGTGCCATCAGTGAAGGGACACCAGAGACCCAGTACTTC. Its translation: CAISEGTPETQYF.

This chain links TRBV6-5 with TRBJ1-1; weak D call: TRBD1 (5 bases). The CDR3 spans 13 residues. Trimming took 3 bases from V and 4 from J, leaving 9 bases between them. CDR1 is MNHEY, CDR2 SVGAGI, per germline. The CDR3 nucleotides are TGTGCCAGCAGTTATCCCGGGGGCACTGAAGCTTTCTTT. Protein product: CASSYPGGTEAFF.

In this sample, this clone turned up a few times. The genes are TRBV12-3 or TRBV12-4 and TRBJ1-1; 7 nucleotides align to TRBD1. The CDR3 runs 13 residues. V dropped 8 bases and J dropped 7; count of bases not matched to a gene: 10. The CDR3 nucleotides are TGTGCCAGCTGCCTCTTGGGACAGATTGAAGCTTTCTTT. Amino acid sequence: CASCLLGQIEAFF.

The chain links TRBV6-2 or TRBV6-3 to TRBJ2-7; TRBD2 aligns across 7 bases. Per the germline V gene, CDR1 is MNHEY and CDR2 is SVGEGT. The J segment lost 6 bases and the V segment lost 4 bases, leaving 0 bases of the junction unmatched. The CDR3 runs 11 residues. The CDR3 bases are TGTGCCAGCAGTTGGGAGGGCGAGCAGTACTTC. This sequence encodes CASSWEGEQYF.

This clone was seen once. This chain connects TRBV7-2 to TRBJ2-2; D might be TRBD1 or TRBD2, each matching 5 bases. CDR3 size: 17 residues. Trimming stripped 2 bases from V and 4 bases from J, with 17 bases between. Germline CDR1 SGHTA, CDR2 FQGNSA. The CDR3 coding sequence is TGTGCCAGCAGCTTATCGGGGCTAGCAGACTTCACCGGGGAGCTGTTTTTT. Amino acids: CASSLSGLADFTGELFF. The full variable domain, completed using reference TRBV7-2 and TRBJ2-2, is GAGVSQSPSNKVTEKGKDVELRCDPISGHTALYWYRQSLGQGLEFLIYFQGNSAPDKSGLPSDRFSAERTGGSVSTLTIQRTQQEDSAVYLCASSLSGLADFTGELFFGEGSRLTVL.

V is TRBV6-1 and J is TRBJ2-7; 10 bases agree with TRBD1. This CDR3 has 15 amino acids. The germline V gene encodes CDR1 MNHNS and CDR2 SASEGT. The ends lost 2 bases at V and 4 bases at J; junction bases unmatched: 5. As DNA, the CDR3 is TGTGCCAGCAGTGAACCCCGGGACAGGGGTTACGAGCAGTACTTC. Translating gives CASSEPRDRGYEQYF.